A selection of T cell receptor beta chains follows, all from one sample in a study of T-cell reconstitution after alpha-beta-depleted transplantation in children. TCRdb redid the calling of the PCR reads with MiXCR, one entry per CDR3 protein. Found here are 450,000 to 600,000 distinct CDR3 sequences, under 15% of them singletons; the top ten hold roughly 2.3%. Here the sequenced sample was PBMCs, mostly from graft donor cells, taken 360 days after TCRalphabeta/CD19-depleted stem cell transplant. These receptors all stem from a male patient between 10 and 17 years old who had a stem cell transplant for acute myeloid leukemia, so the T cells may come from the graft donor. The CDR3 runs from the conserved cysteine through the conserved F or W. The D gene is left open where the match is weak. Some rows mark clone size as missing; the rest say once, few, many or name a class of expanded clone.

j_call clone_size d_call v_call cdr3_aa cdr3_nt
TRBJ2-1 - TRBD2 TRBV20-1 CSASRTSGSRNEQFF TGCAGTGCTAGCAGGACTAGCGGGAGTAGGAATGAGCAGTTCTTC
TRBJ2-7 few TRBD2 TRBV24-1 CATSDGHGREFTYEQYF TGTGCCACCAGTGATGGTCATGGGCGGGAGTTTACCTACGAGCAGTACTTC
TRBJ2-7 - TRBD1 TRBV6-1 CASSPYDWTGYEQYF TGTGCCAGCAGTCCTTACGACTGGACAGGGTATGAGCAGTACTTC
TRBJ2-2 many TRBD2 TRBV28 CASSFGGGNTGELFF TGTGCCAGCAGTTTTGGGGGGGGTAACACCGGGGAGCTGTTTTTT
TRBJ2-5 - TRBD2 TRBV28 CASTIVLAGRETQYF TGTGCCAGCACTATTGTCCTAGCGGGACGAGAGACCCAGTACTTC
TRBJ2-7 - - TRBV30 CAWSRQLYEQYF TGTGCCTGGAGTAGGCAGCTTTACGAGCAGTACTTC
TRBJ2-7 once TRBD2 TRBV20-1 CSARDLGLAGCYEQYF TGCAGTGCTAGAGATCTGGGACTAGCGGGATGTTACGAGCAGTACTTC
TRBJ2-7 many TRBD1 TRBV5-1 CASRWTGVYEQYF TGCGCCAGCAGGTGGACAGGGGTCTACGAGCAGTACTTC
TRBJ2-7 - - TRBV20-1 CSASQTGRPYEQYF TGCAGTGCTAGCCAGACGGGGAGACCCTACGAGCAGTACTTC
TRBJ2-5 - TRBD1 TRBV10-3 CAIKVGTGPAETQYF TGTGCCATCAAAGTCGGGACAGGCCCCGCGGAGACCCAGTACTTC
TRBJ2-7 few - TRBV29-1 CSVEGSVAYEQYF TGCAGCGTTGAAGGAAGCGTAGCCTACGAGCAGTACTTC
TRBJ2-5 - TRBD2 TRBV27 CASSPGLWQETQYF TGTGCCAGCAGCCCGGGACTATGGCAAGAGACCCAGTACTTC
TRBJ2-7 few TRBD2 TRBV9 CASSSLAGWGYEQYF TGTGCCAGCAGCTCTCTAGCGGGATGGGGCTACGAGCAGTACTTC
TRBJ2-5 - - TRBV18 CASSHPKEETQYF TGTGCCAGCTCACATCCCAAAGAAGAGACCCAGTACTTC
TRBJ1-1 few TRBD1 TRBV28 CASSFRGGGATEAFF TGTGCCAGCAGTTTCAGGGGGGGTGGGGCGACTGAAGCTTTCTTT
TRBJ2-3 few TRBD2 TRBV4-2 CASSQVLGREGSDTQYF TGTGCCAGCAGCCAAGTATTAGGGCGGGAGGGCTCAGATACGCAGTATTTT
TRBJ2-7 many - TRBV29-1 CSVEDRAKQYF TGCAGCGTTGAAGATCGGGCGAAGCAGTACTTC
TRBJ2-2 - - TRBV12-3/TRBV12-4 CASSPLLLVEAGELFF TGTGCCAGCAGTCCCCTGCTTTTGGTAGAGGCCGGGGAGCTGTTTTTT
TRBJ2-6 - TRBD1 TRBV5-1 CASSSGTGPSGANVLTF TGCGCCAGCAGCTCCGGGACAGGTCCCTCTGGGGCCAACGTCCTGACTTTC
TRBJ2-5 many TRBD1 TRBV29-1 CSVEATGTGPKETQYF TGCAGCGTTGAAGCAACAGGGACAGGCCCTAAAGAGACCCAGTACTTC
TRBJ2-1 many TRBD2 TRBV28 CASSFGRLAGVGFRSYNEQFF TGTGCCAGCAGTTTTGGGAGGCTAGCGGGAGTGGGATTCCGCTCCTACAATGAGCAGTTCTTC
TRBJ2-5 many - TRBV5-4 CASRDGVGETQYF TGTGCCAGCAGAGATGGGGTAGGGGAGACCCAGTACTTC
TRBJ2-7 few TRBD2 TRBV7-6 CASSSVQGGPLEQYF TGTGCCAGCAGCTCTGTTCAGGGAGGGCCGCTCGAGCAGTACTTC
TRBJ2-1 few - TRBV6-1 CASSDVGWDNEQFF TGTGCCAGCAGTGACGTTGGTTGGGACAATGAGCAGTTCTTC
TRBJ2-5 few - TRBV3-1 CASSFRAGKQETQYF TGTGCCAGCAGCTTTCGGGCGGGCAAACAAGAGACCCAGTACTTC
TRBJ2-5 few TRBD2 TRBV18 CASSPMTSGAQETQYF TGTGCCAGCTCACCAATGACTAGCGGGGCCCAAGAGACCCAGTACTTC
TRBJ2-1 many - TRBV29-1 CSVPRRGGKRSYNEQFF TGCAGCGTTCCGCGGAGGGGCGGGAAGAGATCCTACAATGAGCAGTTCTTC
TRBJ2-4 - TRBD2 TRBV20-1 CSADPSGLAKNIQYF TGCAGTGCTGACCCTAGCGGGCTAGCCAAAAACATTCAGTACTTC
TRBJ2-7 few - TRBV28 CASSLYSFGQGSFYEQYF TGTGCCAGCAGTTTATATTCGTTTGGTCAGGGGAGTTTCTACGAGCAGTACTTC
TRBJ1-5 - - TRBV12-3/TRBV12-4 CASSLEAFSNQPQHF TGTGCCAGCAGTTTAGAGGCGTTCAGCAATCAGCCCCAGCATTTT
TRBJ2-1 few TRBD2 TRBV12-5 CASGGGAGRYNEQFF TGTGCTAGTGGCGGGGGGGCAGGGCGGTACAATGAGCAGTTCTTC
TRBJ2-3 few TRBD2 TRBV9 CASSVVAGDADTQYF TGTGCCAGCAGCGTAGTAGCGGGAGATGCGGATACGCAGTATTTT
TRBJ2-5 many - TRBV10-3 CAISEGGGSGQETQYF TGTGCCATCAGTGAGGGCGGAGGGAGCGGGCAAGAGACCCAGTACTTC
TRBJ2-5 many - TRBV4-3 CASSPQEWLEANQETQYF TGCGCCAGCAGCCCCCAAGAGTGGCTGGAAGCCAACCAAGAGACCCAGTACTTC
TRBJ2-1 - TRBD2 TRBV28 CASTPGIGREGNNEQFF TGTGCCAGCACCCCCGGAATCGGGAGGGAAGGTAACAATGAGCAGTTCTTC
TRBJ2-1 many - TRBV27 CASSLVPGSVNEQFF TGTGCCAGCAGTTTAGTTCCGGGTAGTGTAAATGAGCAGTTCTTC
TRBJ1-2 - - TRBV18 CASSPPERGGYTF TGTGCCAGCTCACCACCGGAGCGAGGGGGCTACACCTTC
TRBJ2-7 - - TRBV12-3/TRBV12-4 CASSPKEGGSEQYF TGTGCCAGCAGTCCGAAAGAGGGAGGCTCCGAGCAGTACTTC
TRBJ2-1 - TRBD2 TRBV6-5 CASSSAGSEQFF TGTGCCAGCAGTTCAGCGGGAAGTGAGCAGTTCTTC
TRBJ1-2 few - TRBV4-3 CASSQEGGYPQSGYTF TGCGCCAGCAGCCAAGAGGGGGGGTACCCTCAAAGTGGCTACACCTTC
TRBJ2-7 few TRBD2 TRBV7-8 CASSLAAGDYEQYF TGTGCCAGCAGCTTAGCGGCGGGGGACTACGAGCAGTACTTC
TRBJ2-2 many - TRBV18 CASSPTDLPSNTGELFF TGTGCCAGCTCACCAACAGACCTACCGTCGAACACCGGGGAGCTGTTTTTT
TRBJ2-4 - - TRBV7-2 CASSLAQRLAKNIQYF TGTGCCAGCAGCTTAGCCCAGAGACTAGCCAAAAACATTCAGTACTTC
TRBJ2-3 few TRBD2 TRBV20-1 CSARDGGSGRTTQYF TGCAGTGCTAGAGATGGGGGTAGCGGGAGAACCACGCAGTATTTT
TRBJ2-7 many - TRBV4-3 CASSQEETIPRSADYEQYF TGCGCCAGCAGCCAAGAGGAGACTATTCCCCGAAGTGCGGACTACGAGCAGTACTTC
TRBJ2-2 - - TRBV6-1 CASSRNRVANTGELFF TGTGCCAGCAGCAGGAACAGGGTAGCGAACACCGGGGAGCTGTTTTTT
TRBJ2-7 few - TRBV7-2 CASSLLGRGDREQYF TGTGCCAGCAGCTTATTAGGCAGGGGGGATCGCGAGCAGTACTTC
TRBJ2-1 - - TRBV4-1 CASSHLLVYNEQFF TGCGCCAGCAGCCACCTCCTGGTCTACAATGAGCAGTTCTTC
TRBJ2-3 many - TRBV4-3 CASSPQPEDTQYF TGCGCCAGCAGCCCCCAGCCGGAAGATACGCAGTATTTT
TRBJ2-7 few - TRBV20-1 CSAWDLHYEQYF TGCAGTGCTTGGGACTTGCACTACGAGCAGTACTTC
TRBJ2-1 many - TRBV18 CASSPAVSAKGNEQFF TGTGCCAGCTCACCTGCGGTTTCGGCGAAAGGGAATGAGCAGTTCTTC
TRBJ1-2 - - TRBV12-3/TRBV12-4 CASSRRVGVHYGYTF TGTGCCAGCAGCAGACGAGTGGGGGTCCACTATGGCTACACCTTC
TRBJ2-1 once TRBD2 TRBV15 CATRREGRYEQFF TGTGCCACCAGGCGGGAGGGCCGCTATGAGCAGTTCTTC
TRBJ2-7 - - TRBV12-3/TRBV12-4 CASQSSLTGHSYEQYF TGTGCCAGCCAGTCTTCTCTAACAGGTCACTCCTACGAGCAGTACTTC
TRBJ2-7 few - TRBV3-1 CASSQLNEQYF TGTGCCAGCAGCCAATTAAACGAGCAGTACTTC
TRBJ2-3 few TRBD1 TRBV24-1 CATAASITGVPSDTQYF TGTGCCACCGCCGCGTCGATTACAGGGGTTCCTTCGGATACGCAGTATTTT
TRBJ1-1 many - TRBV13 CASSLGLTEAFF TGTGCCAGCAGCTTGGGCTTGACAGAAGCTTTCTTT
TRBJ2-7 - - TRBV7-6 CASSSGANEQYF TGTGCCAGCAGCTCCGGAGCGAACGAGCAGTACTTC
TRBJ2-3 many TRBD2 TRBV7-9 CASSLEWPSGRSDTQYF TGTGCCAGCAGCTTAGAATGGCCTAGCGGGAGATCAGATACGCAGTATTTT
TRBJ2-3 - - TRBV2 CASSRLEGADTQYF TGTGCCAGCAGCCGCCTAGAGGGGGCAGATACGCAGTATTTT